A selection of T cell receptor beta chains follows, all from one sample in a study of blood T cell repertoires in COVID-19. The data were produced by immunoSEQ multiplex PCR, yet TCRdb's version contains in-frame clones alone and is incomplete. The table has about 110,000 clones, 84% seen once. The sample consisted of peripheral blood. The source of these receptors is a woman aged 55-69 years with acute or convalescent COVID-19. Each CDR3 is given with its conserved first and last residue. A D gene is named only where the DNA matches it firmly. Where a row states a size, it is once, few, many or the class of an expanded clone; other rows omit it.

NA | TRBD2 | TRBJ2-3 | TRBV5-1 | TGCGCCAGCAGCTTGGCGGTGGGTAGCGGGGGATCAGATACGCAGTATTTT | CASSLAVGSGGSDTQYF
NA | NA | TRBJ1-5 | TRBV27 | TGTGCCAGCAGGCTATTCGACAACATCAATCAGCCCCAGCATTTT | CASRLFDNINQPQHF
NA | TRBD2 | TRBJ2-1 | TRBV6-1 | TGTGCCAGCAGTGACGGACTAGCGGGAGTGAATAATGAGCAGTTCTTC | CASSDGLAGVNNEQFF
few | NA | TRBJ2-3 | TRBV7-3 | TGTGCCAGCAGCTTGGAGGACCGGGCAGCTACGCAGTATTTT | CASSLEDRAATQYF
NA | TRBD1 | TRBJ2-5 | TRBV5-1 | TGCGCCAGCAGCCCTACTGGACAGGGTACGGGAGAGACCCAGTACTTC | CASSPTGQGTGETQYF
NA | TRBD2 | TRBJ2-1 | TRBV4-1 | TGCGCCAGCAGCCAGGCAAGCGGGAGGGCCGGCTACAATGAGCAGTTCTTC | CASSQASGRAGYNEQFF
NA | TRBD1 | TRBJ2-1 | TRBV9 | TGTGCCAGCAGCTATACCGGGACAGCCTCCTACAATGAGCAGTTCTTC | CASSYTGTASYNEQFF
NA | TRBD2 | TRBJ2-5 | TRBV5-1 | TGCGCCAGCAGCTTGGCGGCGGGAGACGGGGAGACCCAGTACTTC | CASSLAAGDGETQYF
few | TRBD1 | TRBJ1-2 | TRBV3-1/TRBV3-2 | TGTGCCAGCAGCCTCCGGACAGGGGGTTCAGCTAACTATGGCTACACCTTC | CASSLRTGGSANYGYTF
few | NA | TRBJ1-1 | TRBV21-1 | TGTGCCAGCAGCAAAGGCCGGACAGTGATAGGGAGCACTGAAGCTTTCTTT | CASSKGRTVIGSTEAFF
NA | NA | TRBJ2-5 | TRBV3-1/TRBV3-2 | TGTGCCAGCAGCCTCTTAGAGACCCAGTACTTC | CASSLLETQYF
NA | NA | TRBJ1-2 | TRBV10-3 | TGTGCGGCAGGTGCAGAAGTCTATGGCTACACCTTC | CAAGAEVYGYTF
NA | NA | TRBJ2-7 | TRBV11-3 | TGTGCCAGCAGCTTTGGGGGCGCCTCCTACGAGCAGTACTTC | CASSFGGASYEQYF
NA | NA | TRBJ2-3 | TRBV5-8 | TGTGCCAGCAGCTTGAGAACTTCTGCATTCGGGTACACAGATACGCAGTATTTT | CASSLRTSAFGYTDTQYF
NA | TRBD2 | TRBJ2-3 | TRBV7-3 | TGTGCCAGCAGCTTCGGACTAGCGCCGAACACAGATACGCAGTATTTT | CASSFGLAPNTDTQYF
NA | NA | TRBJ2-1 | TRBV3-1/TRBV3-2 | TGTGCCAGCAGCCAAGGGTACCTACGGTTCTACAATGAGCAGTTCTTC | CASSQGYLRFYNEQFF
NA | NA | TRBJ2-3 | TRBV9 | TGTGCCAGCAGCGATGGTAGCGCAGATACGCAGTATTTT | CASSDGSADTQYF
NA | TRBD1 | TRBJ1-5 | TRBV19 | TGTGCCAGTAGCCCCTGGGGAGTTGAGGGACAGGGGCAGCCCCAGCATTTT | CASSPWGVEGQGQPQHF
NA | NA | TRBJ1-4 | TRBV18 | TGTGCCAGCTCACCAAGCGGGCGGGAGGAAAAACTGTTTTTT | CASSPSGREEKLFF
NA | NA | TRBJ1-1 | TRBV28 | TGTGCCAGCAGTACTATACAGGGTGACGTCGAAGCTTTCTTT | CASSTIQGDVEAFF
NA | NA | TRBJ2-7 | TRBV2 | TGTGCCAGCAGTGACTATGACCTCAGGCACTTC | CASSDYDLRHF
NA | TRBD2 | TRBJ2-3 | TRBV5-6 | TGTGCCAGCAGCTCGACTAGCGGGGGCGGCTACACAGATACGCAGTATTTT | CASSSTSGGGYTDTQYF
NA | NA | TRBJ2-7 | TRBV9 | TGTGCCAGCAGCGTAGGGCGGGGGCCGTCCTACGAGCAGTACTTC | CASSVGRGPSYEQYF
once | NA | TRBJ1-2 | TRBV12-3/TRBV12-4 | TGTGCCAGCAGTGATAGACACCGCTATGGCTACACCTTC | CASSDRHRYGYTF
few | NA | TRBJ2-7 | TRBV6-2/TRBV6-3 | TGTGCCAGCAGCTTCGCGTCCGCCTACGAGCAGTACTTC | CASSFASAYEQYF
NA | NA | TRBJ1-2 | TRBV5-1 | TGCGCCAGCAGCTTGGAACCTTCGAGTCACTATGGCTACACCTTC | CASSLEPSSHYGYTF
NA | NA | TRBJ1-2 | TRBV2 | TGTGCCAGCACAGACAGGCCCGGGGACTATGGCTACACCTTC | CASTDRPGDYGYTF
NA | NA | TRBJ2-3 | TRBV7-2 | TGTGCCAGCACCAAGTGGAGGACTACCAGCCTATATAGCACAGATACGCAGTATTTT | CASTKWRTTSLYSTDTQYF
NA | NA | TRBJ1-1 | TRBV6-5 | TGTGCCAGCACCTCGGCGCTTACAGACACTGAAGCTTTCTTT | CASTSALTDTEAFF
NA | TRBD2 | TRBJ2-3 | TRBV11-3 | TGTGCCAGCAGCCCGGGACTATACAGCACAGATACGCAGTATTTT | CASSPGLYSTDTQYF
NA | NA | TRBJ1-2 | TRBV21-1 | TGTGCCAGCAGCGACATCCTCTTCTATGGCTACACCTTC | CASSDILFYGYTF
few | TRBD1 | TRBJ1-3 | TRBV6-5 | TGTGCCAGCAGAAGGGAGACAGGGTGGGAAAACACCATATATTTT | CASRRETGWENTIYF
NA | TRBD1 | TRBJ1-5 | TRBV5-1 | TGCGCCAGCAGCTTAGGACAGGGGTTAGGTCAGCCCCAGCATTTT | CASSLGQGLGQPQHF
NA | TRBD1 | TRBJ1-2 | TRBV6-5 | TGTGCCAGCAGTCTGACAGGGGGCGCAGGCTATGGCTACACCTTC | CASSLTGGAGYGYTF
NA | TRBD2 | TRBJ2-5 | TRBV5-1 | TGCGCCAGCAGCTTACGGTTGGCGGGGGGCCAAGAGACCCAGTACTTC | CASSLRLAGGQETQYF
NA | TRBD2 | TRBJ2-2 | TRBV7-3 | TGTGCCAGCAGCTTAACGCCGGGGACTAGCGGGAGGACCGGGGAGCTGTTTTTT | CASSLTPGTSGRTGELFF
NA | NA | TRBJ2-5 | TRBV2 | TGTGCCAGCAGTACCCGACTCGACGCACGAGAGACCCAGTACTTC | CASSTRLDARETQYF
NA | TRBD1 | TRBJ2-1 | TRBV24-1 | TGTGCCACCAGCCCTTCCGGGACAGGGGTCAATGAGCAGTTCTTC | CATSPSGTGVNEQFF
NA | NA | TRBJ1-5 | TRBV6-2/TRBV6-3 | TGTGCCAGCAGTAACTCAATCCGTGGGGGGCAGCCCCAGCATTTT | CASSNSIRGGQPQHF
NA | NA | TRBJ1-5 | TRBV25-1 | TGTGCCAGCAGTGATGTAGGGGTTGGTCAGCCCCAGCATTTT | CASSDVGVGQPQHF
NA | TRBD1 | TRBJ2-5 | TRBV11-2 | TGTGCCAGCAGCTTATACAGGGGGCAGGGAGAGACCCAGTACTTC | CASSLYRGQGETQYF
NA | NA | TRBJ1-2 | TRBV6-1 | TGTGCCAGCAGTGACGGGTCAGCAGGGAGGGTCAATGGCTACACCTTC | CASSDGSAGRVNGYTF
NA | TRBD1 | TRBJ2-7 | TRBV30 | TGTGCCTGGACCTCCGGGACAGGACTCTCCTACGAGCAGTACTTC | CAWTSGTGLSYEQYF
NA | NA | TRBJ2-3 | TRBV6-4 | TGTGCCAGCAGCCGCGCCCAGGCGGATACGCAGTATTTT | CASSRAQADTQYF
NA | NA | TRBJ2-5 | TRBV2 | TGTGCCAGCAGGGAGGCCCGGGAGACCCAGTACTTC | CASREARETQYF
NA | TRBD1 | TRBJ2-1 | TRBV28 | TGTGCCAGCACGGGGACAGGGACCTACAATGAGCAGTTCTTC | CASTGTGTYNEQFF
NA | NA | TRBJ1-4 | TRBV18 | TGTGCCAGCTCCCCCCGGCGACAGTCAACTAATGAAAAACTGTTTTTT | CASSPRRQSTNEKLFF
NA | TRBD1 | TRBJ1-2 | TRBV5-1 | TGCGCCAGCAGCTCCAACGAGGGGCAGGGGGCCACCTTC | CASSSNEGQGATF
NA | TRBD1 | TRBJ1-1 | TRBV29-1 | TGCAGCGTTGACGGGGGCCGGGCAGGGGGCACTGAAGCTTTCTTT | CSVDGGRAGGTEAFF
NA | NA | TRBJ2-3 | TRBV19 | TGTGCCAGTAGTATAAGTGGAGGCGGGGCCGCAGATACGCAGTATTTT | CASSISGGGAADTQYF
NA | TRBD1 | TRBJ2-5 | TRBV19 | TGTGCCAGTAGTATAGCTACAGGGGACCAAGAGACCCAGTACTTC | CASSIATGDQETQYF
NA | TRBD2 | TRBJ2-1 | TRBV27 | TGTGCCAGCAGTCTCCTAGCGGGACGCGACAATGAGCAGTTCTTC | CASSLLAGRDNEQFF
few | NA | TRBJ1-1 | TRBV24-1 | TGTGCCACCAGTGATTTAGTAGCGGGTGAAGGGGATGAAGCTTTCTTT | CATSDLVAGEGDEAFF
NA | NA | TRBJ2-1 | TRBV5-4 | TGTGCCAGCAGCTCTCAGACAGGCATATCCTACAATGAGCAGTTCTTC | CASSSQTGISYNEQFF
NA | TRBD2 | TRBJ2-1 | TRBV19 | TGTGCCAGTAGTATAGCCGAGCGGGAGATTGGCAATGAGCAGTTCTTC | CASSIAEREIGNEQFF